These 30 T cell receptor beta chains were all obtained from the same sample, sequenced in a study of cytotoxic CD8 clonotypes in ibrutinib-treated CLL (dated by TCRdb to about 2021). Libraries were constructed by the immunoSEQ multiplex PCR assay. TCRdb took this table from immuneACCESS and kept in-frame rearrangements with V and J called. Such tables lack part of the clones; where checked against another copy, unresolved V genes explain under half of the gap, and the rest is unexplained. The sample has under 200,000 clones on record, 81% of them singletons. Jointly, the top ten make up under 2.5% of the sample. The sample's time point label, in plain terms: approximately eleven months on ibrutinib. The starting material was PBMCs, obtained after 12 months of ibrutinib treatment. Receptors originate from a human donor with chronic lymphocytic leukemia.

The chain employs TRBV5-1 and TRBJ1-3; TRBD1 agrees at 8 bases. Germline V gives CDR1 SGHRS, CDR2 YFSETQ. The CDR3 runs to 16 residues. The V segment lost 0 bases and the J segment 4 bases; nucleotides outside the gene matches: 6. DNA for the CDR3: TGCGCCAGCAGCTTGGCCGTCAACAGGGGGGGAAACACCATATATTTT. Translation: CASSLAVNRGGNTIYF.

The J gene is TRBJ2-7, the V gene TRBV7-2; TRBD2 is a possible D gene (7 bases). This CDR3 contains 15 residues. Trimming removed 5 bases at V and 3 bases at J, with 17 bases between. CDR1 and CDR2 (germline): SGHTA, FQGNSA. CDR3 protein: CASSGGGGSGYEQYF. CDR3 nucleotide sequence: TGTGCCAGCAGCGGGGGCGGCGGGAGTGGCTACGAGCAGTACTTC.

The V call is TRBV18, the J call TRBJ2-5; the match to TRBD2 covers 8 bases. Per germline, CDR1 KGHSH and CDR2 LQKENI. Losses at the gene ends were 0 bases for V and 5 bases for J; bases not matched to a gene: 11. The CDR3 sequence is 17 residues long. The chain's CDR3 is CASSPPVRTSTTETQYF. The CDR3 coding sequence is TGTGCCAGCTCACCACCTGTTCGGACTAGCACGACGGAGACCCAGTACTTC. Complete variable domain (other parts from reference TRBV18 and TRBJ2-5): NAGVMQNPRHLVRRRGQEARLRCSPMKGHSHVYWYRQLPEEGLKFMVYLQKENIIDESGMPKERFSAEFPKEGPSILRIQQVVRGDSAAYFCASSPPVRTSTTETQYFGPGTRLLVL.

The V and J genes are TRBV7-2 and TRBJ2-2; TRBD2 agrees at 9 bases. V lost 4 bases and J lost 3; bases outside the gene matches: 6. The CDR3 runs 16 residues. Germline lookup yields CDR1 SGHTA and CDR2 FQGNSA. The CDR3 reads CASSWGSGGHTGELFF. The CDR3 DNA follows: TGTGCCAGCAGCTGGGGTAGCGGGGGTCACACCGGGGAGCTGTTTTTT.

The V gene is TRBV28, the J gene TRBJ1-6, with D possibly matching TRBD1 (5 bases). From germline, CDR1 is MDHEN and CDR2 SYDVKM. V was trimmed by 4 bases and J by 0 bases, leaving 13 bases between them. The CDR3 length is 17 residues. CDR3 amino acids: CASSSRWTSSYNSPLHF. The CDR3 nucleotides are TGTGCCAGCAGTTCGAGGTGGACAAGCTCCTATAATTCACCCCTCCACTTT.

This clone came up a few times. CDR3 sequence: CASSHRGGSTNEKLFF. The CDR3 region has the DNA TGTGCCAGCAGCCACAGGGGAGGGAGTACTAATGAAAAACTGTTTTTT. V and J are TRBV7-8 and TRBJ1-4, with TRBD1 identical over 7 bases. The J segment lost 2 bases and the V segment lost 5 bases, leaving 8 bases of the junction unmatched. Germline CDR1 SGHVS, CDR2 FQNEAQ. The CDR3 consists of 16 residues.

This clone was observed once. V gene TRBV28 combines with J gene TRBJ1-4; D remains unclear. Germline V lookup: CDR1 MDHEN, CDR2 SYDVKM. The V and J ends lost 2 bases and 7 bases respectively, with 8 bases between them. The CDR3 loop spans 13 amino acids. The CDR3 DNA reads TGTGCCAGCAGTTTAGGTATGGTTGAAAAACTGTTTTTT. This encodes CASSLGMVEKLFF.

The chain links TRBV14 to TRBJ2-2, with D perhaps matching TRBD1 or TRBD2 (6 bases each). The CDR3 is made up of 15 amino acids. Germline assignment: CDR1 SGHDN and CDR2 FVKESK. Trimming removed 0 bases at V and 6 bases at J, with 11 bases between. Here the CDR3 DNA reads TGTGCCAGCAGCCAAGATGAAAGGGGGGCCGGGGAGCTGTTTTTT. Translated: CASSQDERGAGELFF.

The rearrangement links TRBV7-2 to TRBJ2-3; D might be TRBD2 (5 bases). The germline V gene has CDR1 SGHTA and CDR2 FQGNSA. The CDR3 runs 15 residues. Trimming left V 4 bases short and J 1 base short, with 12 bases between. This chain's CDR3 is CASSSRYGGTDTQYF. The CDR3 DNA is TGTGCCAGCAGCTCTAGATACGGGGGCACAGATACGCAGTATTTT.

Concerning this clone: One junction end disagrees with the germline gene, perhaps due to a read error. V usage is TRBV30 and J usage is TRBJ2-5, with D perhaps matching TRBD2 (7 bases). CDR3 length: 12 amino acids. Per germline, CDR1 GTSNPN and CDR2 SVGIG (reference sequence). The chain's CDR3 is CAGREGGQTQYF. DNA for the CDR3: TGTGCCGGGAGAGAGGGGGGGCAGACCCAGTACTTC.

V gene TRBV7-3 combines with J gene TRBJ1-1, with D possibly matching TRBD1 (5 bases). With 5 bases removed from V and 1 base from J, the gap between germline ends came to 14 bases. Germline CDR1 is SGHTA and CDR2 is FQGTGA. This CDR3 spans 15 amino acids. CDR3 in DNA: TGTGCCAGCAGCCCCGCGGGGGGGGAGAACACTGAAGCTTTCTTT. This encodes CASSPAGGENTEAFF.

This clone has just one count. The rearrangement joins TRBV5-1 to TRBJ1-2; D is possibly TRBD1 (6 bases). V was trimmed by 0 bases and J by 8 bases, leaving 14 bases between them. There are 14 residues in the CDR3. The germline gives CDR1 SGHRS, CDR2 YFSETQ. The CDR3: CASSLDSPRGGYTF. CDR3 bases: TGCGCCAGCAGCTTGGACAGCCCTAGGGGGGGCTACACCTTC.

The chain couples TRBV19 to TRBJ2-5, with a weak D call TRBD1 (6 bases). The J call is uncertain, as TRBJ2-7 better fits the DNA end. The CDR3 is 14 amino acids. Germline CDR1 reads LNHDA; CDR2 reads SQIVND (reference sequence). This CDR3 is CASNPGARSYEQYF. The CDR3 region has the DNA TGTGCCAGTAATCCAGGGGCCCGCTCCTACGAGCAGTACTTC.

The rearrangement uses TRBV5-1 and TRBJ2-7; 7 positions agree with TRBD2. CDR3 size: 16 residues. CDR1 is SGHRS, CDR2 YFSETQ, per germline. J was trimmed by 5 bases and V by 0 bases; bases with no gene match: 11. The CDR3 region has the DNA TGCGCCAGCAGCTTGGGACCGGGAGGCCAAGGAAACGAGCAGTACTTC. It yields the protein CASSLGPGGQGNEQYF.

The genes are TRBV15 and TRBJ2-3, with D possibly matching TRBD2 (7 bases). Germline V gives CDR1 LNHNV, CDR2 YYDKDF (reference sequence). The CDR3 length is 17 residues. Trimming removed 3 bases at V and 2 bases at J, with 18 bases between. CDR3 DNA sequence: TGTGCCACCAGCAGCCTCGGGCGGGGGCAAACCACAGATACGCAGTATTTT. The encoded protein is CATSSLGRGQTTDTQYF.

This chain uses TRBV28 with TRBJ2-1; D gene unclear. The CDR3 totals 15 residues. Deletions cut 8 bases from V and 0 bases from J, with 14 bases between. Per germline, CDR1 MDHEN and CDR2 SYDVKM. The CDR3, as DNA: TGTGCCAGCCGGTCCTCTGGCGGCTCCTACAATGAGCAGTTCTTC. It translates to CASRSSGGSYNEQFF. Full variable domain (outside the CDR3, taken from reference TRBV28 and TRBJ2-1): DVKVTQSSRYLVKRTGEKVFLECVQDMDHENMFWYRQDPGLGLRLIYFSYDVKMKEKGDIPEGYSVSREKKERFSLILESASTNQTSMYLCASRSSGGSYNEQFFGPGTRLTVL.

The chain combines TRBV18 with TRBJ1-1; D is ambiguous. V lost 5 bases and J 2 bases, leaving 6 bases between the germline ends. Germline V gives CDR1 KGHSH, CDR2 LQKENI. The CDR3 loop spans 12 amino acids. The CDR3 DNA reads as TGTGCCAGCTCAGCTGCTAACACTGAAGCTTTCTTT. It translates to CASSAANTEAFF. The full variable domain, its missing parts supplied by reference TRBV18 and TRBJ1-1, is NAGVMQNPRHLVRRRGQEARLRCSPMKGHSHVYWYRQLPEEGLKFMVYLQKENIIDESGMPKERFSAEFPKEGPSILRIQQVVRGDSAAYFCASSAANTEAFFGQGTRLTVV.

The chain uses TRBV28 and TRBJ2-7, with 9 nucleotides matching TRBD2. Germline V gives CDR1 MDHEN, CDR2 SYDVKM. The CDR3 is made up of 14 amino acids. Germline trimming cut 5 bases from V and 6 bases from J; bases unmatched to any gene: 8. CDR3 sequence (DNA): TGTGCCAGCAGTCCTGCGGGGGGGCTTTTCGAGCAGTACTTC. Its translation: CASSPAGGLFEQYF.

This chain uses TRBV9 with TRBJ2-6; 8 bases match TRBD1. V was clipped by 2 bases and J by 1 base; unmatched bases: 8. CDR1 is SGDLS, CDR2 YYNGEE, per germline. The CDR3 runs to 18 residues. DNA for the CDR3: TGTGCCAGCAGCGTCCGGGACAGGTACTTTTCTGGGGCCAACGTCCTGACTTTC. Protein sequence: CASSVRDRYFSGANVLTF.

The J gene is TRBJ2-7, the V gene TRBV28; D remains unclear. Trimming left V 6 bases short and J 3 bases short, with 6 bases between. The CDR3 has 11 amino acids. From germline, CDR1 is MDHEN and CDR2 SYDVKM. CDR3 region: CASRLNYEQYF. The CDR3 nucleotides read TGTGCCAGCAGGTTAAACTACGAGCAGTACTTC.

The J gene is TRBJ1-1, the V gene TRBV12-2; TRBD1 was called by the table and not checked on the DNA. TRBV12-2 constitutes a pseudogene. The CDR3 loop spans 12 amino acids. CDR3 sequence reads: CASRLDRLEAFF. Written as DNA, the CDR3 is TGTGCAAGTCGCCTGGACAGGCTTGAAGCTTTCTTT.

The chain recombines TRBV4-2 with TRBJ2-3; 7 bases are a match to TRBD2. Germline V lookup: CDR1 LGHNA, CDR2 YNFKEQ. The CDR3 spans 17 residues. Germline trimming cut 0 bases from V and 1 base from J; bases unmatched to any gene: 7. The CDR3 protein is CASSQDQRAGGTDTQYF. CDR3 nucleotides: TGTGCCAGCAGCCAAGATCAGAGGGCGGGGGGCACAGATACGCAGTATTTT.

The rearrangement links TRBV6-1 to TRBJ1-2; 10 bases align to TRBD1. The CDR3 is 13 residues long. After removal of 6 bases from V and 7 bases from J, the junction contained 5 bases not matched to a gene. Per the germline V gene, CDR1 is MNHNS and CDR2 is SASEGT. CDR3 protein: CASRGTGESGYTF. The CDR3 DNA reads as TGTGCCAGCAGAGGGACAGGGGAAAGTGGCTACACCTTC.

The chain carries TRBV27 and TRBJ2-2; D unclear. Germline loops: CDR1 MNHEY, CDR2 SMNVEV (reference sequence). Trimming pared 6 bases from V and 1 base from J, leaving 18 bases between. The CDR3 totals 17 residues. Here the CDR3 reads CASRIRPRAGNTGELFF. CDR3 coding DNA: TGTGCCAGCAGAATTCGGCCCCGGGCAGGGAACACCGGGGAGCTGTTTTTT.

The chain combines TRBV7-9 with TRBJ2-5, with 8 bases fitting TRBD1. The CDR3 spans 14 residues. J was trimmed by 7 bases and V by 1 base; bases with no gene match: 5. Germline CDR1 SEHNR, CDR2 FQNEAQ (reference sequence). CDR3 coding DNA: TGTGCCAGCAGCTTAGGGGACAGGCTAAGGACCCAGTACTTC. It yields the protein CASSLGDRLRTQYF.

This chain connects TRBV7-9 to TRBJ2-3, with D possibly being TRBD1 or TRBD2 (5 bases each). The germline V gene has CDR1 SEHNR and CDR2 FQNEAQ (reference sequence). V was trimmed by 5 bases and J by 1 base, leaving 19 bases between them. The CDR3 has 17 amino acids. The CDR3 region has the DNA TGTGCCAGCAGCCAAAGCTCTGGGGGAACTCGCACAGATACGCAGTATTTT. This translates into CASSQSSGGTRTDTQYF.

This clone was seen only once. The chain uses TRBV28 and TRBJ2-1, with 10 bases fitting TRBD1. Unmatched junction bases numbered 5, after V lost 5 bases and J lost 4 bases. The CDR3 consists of 15 residues. Germline CDR1 is MDHEN and CDR2 is SYDVKM. CDR3 in DNA: TGTGCCAGCAGTCCCGACAGGGGGCGTTACAATGAGCAGTTCTTC. This translates into CASSPDRGRYNEQFF. The whole variable domain, remainder taken from reference TRBV28 and TRBJ2-1, is DVKVTQSSRYLVKRTGEKVFLECVQDMDHENMFWYRQDPGLGLRLIYFSYDVKMKEKGDIPEGYSVSREKKERFSLILESASTNQTSMYLCASSPDRGRYNEQFFGPGTRLTVL.

The chain is built from TRBV10-3 and TRBJ1-6; possibly TRBD1 for D (6 bases). This CDR3 is built from 16 residues. CDR1 and CDR2 (germline): ENHRY, SYGVKD. Trimming shortened V by 5 bases and J by 4 bases, and 15 bases separated the two germline ends. The CDR3 DNA follows: TGTGCCATCAGTCAAGGGGGGGACAATTATAATTCACCCCTCCACTTT. Translation: CAISQGGDNYNSPLHF.

The chain recombines TRBV7-2 with TRBJ1-4; 11 bases are a match to TRBD1. CDR3 length: 15 amino acids. Trimming removed 7 bases from V and 9 bases from J; junction bases left unmatched: 10. Germline-derived CDR1 and CDR2 are SGHTA and FQGNSA. This CDR3 reads CASTLLGTGGQKLFF. The CDR3 DNA reads TGTGCCAGCACCCTACTCGGGACAGGGGGACAAAAACTGTTTTTT.

V is TRBV6-6 and J is TRBJ2-7, with 10 bases fitting TRBD2. CDR3 length: 15 residues. The V and J ends lost 0 bases and 4 bases, in that order; junction bases with no gene match: 3. The germline CDR1 and CDR2 sequences are MNHNY and SVGAGI (reference sequence). The chain's CDR3 is CASSYSASGGYEQYF. CDR3 coding DNA: TGTGCCAGCAGTTACTCTGCTAGCGGGGGTTACGAGCAGTACTTC.